This record concerns one T cell receptor beta chain sequence. The antigen remains unidentified. Between the trimmed V and J ends, which lost 3 bases and 8 bases, there was a span of 17 bases. Germline V lookup: CDR1 SGHTA, CDR2 FQGNSA. This CDR3 contains 15 residues. These data are taken from a study of regulatory T cells in long-lasting Graves disease. Study outcomes and limitations: Persistent cases favored TRBV28, TRBJ1-2 and TRBJ2-5. The small sample size may have reduced accuracy.

Through Arm-PCR of CDR3 regions and iRepertoire HTBI primers, TCR beta libraries were built. MiXCR, run by TCRdb on the multiplex PCR reads, gives a single entry per CDR3 protein. The sample has under 250,000 distinct CDR3 sequences; around 21% are singletons. Time point of the sample: newly diagnosed GD, antithyroid drugs for less than 3 months. Generation of the TCR library employed RNA extracted from PBMCs. In this cohort, patients came from an endocrinology department located in Xi'an, China. Sequencing used peripheral blood mononuclear cells (PBMCs), obtained at new diagnosis, from a patient treated with antithyroid drugs. This receptor was identified in a female donor with Graves disease. The chain employs TRBV7-2 and TRBJ1-3, with a tentative D call TRBD1 (6 bases). Written as DNA, the CDR3 is TGTGCCAGCAGCTTCGGGGGCTTAAAGGGGGACACCATATATTTT. It codes for CASSFGGLKGDTIYF.